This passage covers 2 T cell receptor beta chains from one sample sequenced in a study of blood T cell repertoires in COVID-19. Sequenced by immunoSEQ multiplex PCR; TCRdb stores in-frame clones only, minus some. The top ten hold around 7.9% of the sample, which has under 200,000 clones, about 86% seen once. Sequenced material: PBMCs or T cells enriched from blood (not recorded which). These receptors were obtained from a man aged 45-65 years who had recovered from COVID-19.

The CDR3 DNA is TGTGCCAGCAGCCCAAGTGCAGGGTGGAGAAGCGATTTCTTT. It yields the protein CASSPSAGWRSDFF. J is TRBJ1-1 and V is TRBV3-1 (or the pseudogene TRBV3-2); D may be TRBD1 (5 bases). Germline-derived CDR1 and CDR2 are LGHDT and YNNKEL (reference sequence). Trimming removed 4 bases at V and 13 bases at J, with 22 bases between. This CDR3 comprises 14 residues.

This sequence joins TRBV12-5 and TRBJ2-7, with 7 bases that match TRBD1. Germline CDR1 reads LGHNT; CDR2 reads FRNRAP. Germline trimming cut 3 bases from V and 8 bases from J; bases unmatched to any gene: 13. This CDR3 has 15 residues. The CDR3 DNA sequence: TGTGCTAGTGGTTTCCAGGCAGGGGGTGTTCTGAAGCAGTACTTC. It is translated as CASGFQAGGVLKQYF.